Presented here are 20 T cell receptor beta chains from one specimen sequenced in a study of response to subunit inactivated influenza vaccine. MiXCR, run by TCRdb on the RT-PCR reads, gives a single entry per CDR3 protein. This sample has around 530,000 distinct CDR3 sequences, with 12% found just once. The sample was PBMCs from blood, taken on the day of vaccination. The receptors here all came from a man aged 50 or older who received an inactivated influenza vaccine.

This clonotype was seen more than once but under ten times. This sequence joins TRBV7-9 and TRBJ2-3; 7 nucleotides agree with TRBD1. The V segment lost 5 bases and the J segment 5 bases; nucleotides outside the gene matches: 16. The CDR3 consists of 17 residues. Looked up from germline, CDR1 is SEHNR and CDR2 is FQNEAQ (reference sequence). The chain's CDR3 is CASSPHRDSRGGDTQYF. The CDR3 region has the DNA TGTGCCAGCAGCCCGCACCGGGACAGTCGAGGTGGAGATACGCAGTATTTT. The full variable domain, its missing parts supplied by reference TRBV7-9 and TRBJ2-3, is DTGVSQNPRHKITKRGQNVTFRCDPISEHNRLYWYRQTLGQGPEFLTYFQNEAQLEKSRLLSDRFSAERPKGSFSTLEIQRTEQGDSAMYLCASSPHRDSRGGDTQYFGPGTRLTVL.

This clonotype was observed a handful of times. The V and J genes are TRBV7-6 and TRBJ1-5, with TRBD1 matching 9 bases. The length of the CDR3 is 16 residues. The V gene end was trimmed by 1 base and the J gene end by 1 base; junction bases not matched to a gene: 2. Germline lookup yields CDR1 SGHVS and CDR2 FNYEAQ. Written as DNA, the CDR3 is TGTGCCAGCAGCTTAGGGACAGGGGTGAGCAATCAGCCCCAGCATTTT. Amino acid sequence: CASSLGTGVSNQPQHF.

The chain couples TRBV2 to TRBJ1-1; D is possibly TRBD1 (5 bases). The CDR3 spans 15 residues. CDR1 and CDR2 from the germline V gene are SNHLY and FYNNEI. The V end lost 5 bases, the J end lost 0 bases, and 13 bases lay between the germline ends. The CDR3 bases are TGTGCCAGCAGTCTTGAGGGACGGATGAACACTGAAGCTTTCTTT. Translation: CASSLEGRMNTEAFF.

The sample holds many counts of this clonotype. The chain links TRBV12-3 or TRBV12-4 to TRBJ2-1; D uncertain. V was cut by 3 bases and J by 1 base, with 7 bases left in between. This CDR3 has 14 residues. CDR3 in DNA: TGTGCCAGCAGTTTTCGCCAGTCCTACAATGAGCAGTTCTTC. It encodes CASSFRQSYNEQFF.

At least ten counts were recorded for this clonotype. This chain uses TRBV2 with TRBJ1-2; D not resolved. The CDR3 is 12 amino acids. V lost 6 bases, J lost 4 bases, and 9 bases lay in between. Germline lookup yields CDR1 SNHLY and CDR2 FYNNEI. CDR3 DNA: TGTGCCAGCAGCGACCGGGGCTATGGCTACACCTTC. Translation: CASSDRGYGYTF. Drawing the rest from reference TRBV2 and TRBJ1-2, the complete variable domain is EPEVTQTPSHQVTQMGQEVILRCVPISNHLYFYWYRQILGQKVEFLVSFYNNEISEKSEIFDDQFSVERPDGSNFTLKIRSTKLEDSAMYFCASSDRGYGYTFGSGTRLTVV.

This clonotype was recorded a few times. The chain joins TRBV5-6 to TRBJ2-7, with a tentative D call TRBD1 (6 bases). The CDR3 is made up of 14 amino acids. Germline CDR1 SGHDT, CDR2 YYEEEE. Trimming removed 4 bases at V and 2 bases at J, with 13 bases between. CDR3 coding DNA: TGTGCCAGCAGCATAGACAGGAACCCCTACGAGCAGTACTTC. Its translation: CASSIDRNPYEQYF.

The V and J genes are TRBV10-3 and TRBJ2-3; 14 bases agree with TRBD2. The CDR3 contains 19 residues. The V segment lost 2 bases and the J segment 6 bases; nucleotides outside the gene matches: 13. The germline V gene has CDR1 ENHRY and CDR2 SYGVKD. The CDR3 spells CAISERFGGLAGGRDTQYF. The CDR3 DNA reads TGTGCCATCAGTGAGAGATTCGGAGGACTAGCGGGGGGCCGGGATACGCAGTATTTT.

The V and J genes are TRBV5-5 and TRBJ2-7; 7 nucleotides agree with TRBD1. This CDR3 is built from 16 residues. The germline gives CDR1 SGHKS, CDR2 YYEKEE (reference sequence). Trimming at V came to 0 bases and at J to 0 bases, leaving 6 bases not matched to a gene. The DNA for the CDR3 is TGTGCCAGCAGCTTGGGGGGACAGCCGAACTCCTACGAGCAGTACTTC. Translation gives CASSLGGQPNSYEQYF.

This clonotype occurred a few times. The rearrangement joins TRBV29-1 to TRBJ2-4; TRBD2 agrees at 8 bases. The CDR3 has 15 amino acids. The junction had 4 bases not matched to a gene; V was cut back by 0 bases and J by 3 bases. Germline V gene data show CDR1 as SQVTM and CDR2 as ANQGSEA. The CDR3 DNA reads TGCAGCGTTGAAGAATTGGGACTAGGCAAAAACATTCAGTACTTC. Its protein is CSVEELGLGKNIQYF.

This chain joins TRBV20-1 and TRBJ2-7; D possibly corresponds to TRBD1 (6 bases). V was pared by 4 bases and J by 2 bases, with 12 bases between. Germline assignment: CDR1 DFQATT and CDR2 SNEGSKA (reference sequence). The CDR3 consists of 13 residues. CDR3 nucleotides: TGCAGTGCTACCCAACAGGGACCCTACGAGCAGTACTTC. Its translation: CSATQQGPYEQYF.

This clonotype was recorded a few times. This chain links TRBV6-1 with TRBJ2-2, with 13 bases aligning to TRBD2. Germline CDR1 is MNHNS and CDR2 is SASEGT. With 6 bases clipped from V and 0 bases from J, the junction kept 1 base outside the gene matches. CDR3 size: 16 residues. In DNA form, the CDR3 reads TGTGCCAGCAGGGGGACTAGCGGGACGAACACCGGGGAGCTGTTTTTT. Translating it yields CASRGTSGTNTGELFF.

The J gene is TRBJ2-1, the V gene TRBV7-2; 9 positions match TRBD2. Germline V gene lookup returns CDR1 SGHTA and CDR2 FQGNSA. The CDR3 spans 15 residues. V trimming: 2 bases; J trimming: 3 bases; junction bases outside the gene matches: 2. CDR3 sequence: CASSLPAGGYNEQFF. CDR3 in DNA: TGTGCCAGCAGCTTACCAGCGGGGGGCTACAATGAGCAGTTCTTC.

A few counts support this clonotype. The genes are TRBV12-3 or TRBV12-4 and TRBJ2-1; TRBD2 is a possible D gene (7 bases). The CDR3 has 15 amino acids. V was cut by 2 bases and J by 8 bases, with 16 bases left in between. This chain's CDR3 is CASSLLGGGSYEQFF. The CDR3 nucleotides read TGTGCCAGCAGTTTACTGGGGGGGGGCAGCTATGAGCAGTTCTTC.

On this clonotype: Being one base from a much bigger clone, this may be a read error. This sequence joins TRBV5-1 and TRBJ2-5; tentative D call: TRBD2 (5 bases). CDR3 length: 15 residues. Germline V lookup: CDR1 SGHRS, CDR2 YFSETQ. The CDR3 region has the DNA TGCGCCAGCAGCTTGGGGGTAGCGTACCAAGCGACCCAGTACTTC. Protein: CASSLGVAYQATQYF.

This clonotype appeared a few times. This chain connects TRBV7-9 to TRBJ2-5; possible D gene TRBD1, 6 bases. Trimming removed 5 bases from V and 5 bases from J, with 18 bases in between. Germline lookup yields CDR1 SEHNR and CDR2 FQNEAQ (reference sequence). This CDR3 region has 15 residues. DNA for the CDR3: TGTGCCAGCAGCCCCGGACAGCCAGGGGCCGAGACCCAGTACTTC. Its protein is CASSPGQPGAETQYF. Full variable domain (rest looked up from reference TRBV7-9 and TRBJ2-5): DTGVSQNPRHKITKRGQNVTFRCDPISEHNRLYWYRQTLGQGPEFLTYFQNEAQLEKSRLLSDRFSAERPKGSFSTLEIQRTEQGDSAMYLCASSPGQPGAETQYFGPGTRLLVL.

This chain connects TRBV3-1 to TRBJ1-1; D is perhaps TRBD1 (5 bases). CDR1 and CDR2 from the germline V gene are LGHDT and YNNKEL (reference sequence). CDR3 length: 18 amino acids. The V end lost 2 bases, the J end lost 11 bases, and 30 bases lay between the germline ends. The CDR3 nucleotides are TGTGCCAGCAGCCAACGACCAGGGCACACGCCGGTCCGATCTAGGGCTTTCTTT. Its protein is CASSQRPGHTPVRSRAFF.

The chain recombines TRBV24-1 with TRBJ2-2; D ambiguous. V was pared by 4 bases and J by 6 bases, with 14 bases between. Germline V gene sequence: CDR1 KGHDR, CDR2 SFDVKD. The CDR3 runs 15 residues. The CDR3 nucleotides are TGTGCCACCAGTGACCTCGGTATGAGTTCCGGGGAGCTGTTTTTT. It specifies CATSDLGMSSGELFF.

This clonotype was counted between two and nine times. The chain has TRBV20-1 and TRBJ2-1; 8 bases are shared with TRBD1. Germline CDR1 reads DFQATT; CDR2 reads SNEGSKA (reference sequence). This CDR3 has 12 residues. V shed 8 bases, J shed 4 bases, and the junction held 4 bases outside the gene matches. CDR3 bases: TGCAGTACCCACAGGGGGTACAATGAGCAGTTCTTC. Residues: CSTHRGYNEQFF.

The chain employs TRBV18 and TRBJ2-1; D might be TRBD1 (5 bases). Germline assignment: CDR1 KGHSH and CDR2 LQKENI. This CDR3 contains 14 residues. The V and J ends lost 3 bases and 1 base respectively, with 7 bases between them. The CDR3 DNA reads as TGTGCCAGCTCACCGCGACAGTCCTACAATGAGCAGTTCTTC. Encoded protein: CASSPRQSYNEQFF. Filled out from reference TRBV18 and TRBJ2-1, the complete variable domain reads NAGVMQNPRHLVRRRGQEARLRCSPMKGHSHVYWYRQLPEEGLKFMVYLQKENIIDESGMPKERFSAEFPKEGPSILRIQQVVRGDSAAYFCASSPRQSYNEQFFGPGTRLTVL.

The chain carries TRBV7-2 and TRBJ2-4; D not resolved. The CDR3 runs to 14 residues. CDR1 SGHTA and CDR2 FQGNSA come from the germline V gene. V was pared by 1 base and J by 7 bases, with 11 bases between. The CDR3 DNA is TGTGCCAGCAGCTTAGGGCCCTCCGGGAACATTCAGTACTTC. It specifies CASSLGPSGNIQYF.